These T cell receptor beta chains were read from a single sample in a study of blood T cell repertoires in COVID-19. TCRdb's table, derived via immunoSEQ multiplex PCR, lists solely in-frame clones and lacks some. The table lists around 290,000 clones, approximately 90% of them singletons. Input material: PBMCs or T cells enriched from blood (not recorded which). These receptors were obtained from a woman aged 55-69 years in a cohort exposed to, infected with or recovered from COVID-19 (not recorded which). Each CDR3 is given with its conserved first and last residue. The order of the fields is J gene, D gene, V gene, clone size, CDR3 protein, CDR3 DNA. A D gene is named only where the DNA matches it firmly. Size is stated for part of the rows, as once, few or many counts, or as a class when the clone is expanded.

TRBJ2-1	TRBD2	TRBV10-3	.	CAISKLEREPSYNEQFF	TGTGCCATCAGCAAATTAGAGCGGGAGCCTTCCTACAATGAGCAGTTCTTC
TRBJ1-1	.	TRBV2	.	CASASPRRGREAFF	TGTGCCAGCGCCTCCCCGAGGCGGGGGAGGGAGGCTTTCTTT
TRBJ2-7	TRBD2	TRBV5-6	.	CASSLGLAGTSSYEQYF	TGTGCCAGCAGCTTGGGACTAGCGGGTACCAGCTCCTACGAGCAGTACTTC
TRBJ2-3	TRBD2	TRBV11-3	.	CASSLSGRDTDTQYF	TGTGCCAGCAGCCTTAGCGGGAGGGACACAGATACGCAGTATTTT
TRBJ2-5	TRBD1	TRBV2	many	CASRGGQGKTQYF	TGTGCCAGCAGGGGGGGACAGGGTAAGACCCAGTACTTC
TRBJ2-2	.	TRBV27	.	CASSLYQVNTGELFF	TGTGCCAGCAGTTTATACCAGGTGAACACCGGGGAGCTGTTTTTT
TRBJ1-6	.	TRBV6-6	.	CASSDDRLGSPLHF	TGTGCCAGCAGTGACGACAGGTTGGGTTCACCCCTCCACTTT
TRBJ2-1	.	TRBV9	few	CASSPSSGNYNEQFF	TGTGCCAGCAGCCCCAGTTCGGGGAATTACAATGAGCAGTTCTTC
TRBJ1-1	.	TRBV4-3	.	CASSQEGGWNTEAFF	TGCGCCAGCAGCCAAGAGGGGGGTTGGAACACTGAAGCTTTCTTT
TRBJ2-1	TRBD2	TRBV5-1	.	CASSLAGTSGRGPQEQFF	TGCGCCAGCAGCTTGGCCGGAACTAGCGGGAGAGGCCCCCAAGAGCAGTTCTTC
TRBJ2-3	.	TRBV7-2	.	CASSLTGDKTDTQYF	TGTGCCAGCAGCTTAACGGGGGATAAGACAGATACGCAGTATTTT
TRBJ2-4	.	TRBV19	once	CASKGGGSTKNIQYF	TGTGCCAGTAAGGGGGGCGGGAGCACCAAAAACATTCAGTACTTC
TRBJ1-2	.	TRBV2	.	CASTQVLDRGYTF	TGTGCCAGCACCCAGGTTCTGGACAGAGGCTACACCTTC
TRBJ2-3	TRBD2	TRBV19	.	CASSMFFGTSGSGDTQYF	TGTGCCAGTAGTATGTTCTTTGGGACTAGCGGGAGTGGAGATACGCAGTATTTT
TRBJ1-1	TRBD1	TRBV6-5	few	CASITGGTNTEAFF	TGTGCCAGCATAACAGGGGGTACGAACACTGAAGCTTTCTTT